What follows are 26 T cell receptor beta chains derived from one specimen sequenced in a study of T cells in Graves' hyperthyroidism and ophthalmopathy. RNA transcripts provided the source from which TCR beta CDR3 regions were amplified. The HTBI primer set drove a first-round RT-PCR of the TCR CDR3. TCRdb independently ran MiXCR on the multiplex PCR reads; one entry per CDR3 protein. Here the sample spans roughly 520,000 distinct CDR3 sequences, approximately 25% being singletons. Material for sequencing was blood. All receptors derive from a young woman with Graves' ophthalmopathy.

The table lists this clonotype with many counts. This chain joins TRBV6-5 and TRBJ1-6, with a weak D call TRBD1 (6 bases). CDR3 size: 14 residues. The germline V gene encodes CDR1 MNHEY and CDR2 SVGAGI. V was cut by 4 bases and J by 13 bases, with 17 bases left in between. The CDR3 DNA reads TGTGCCAGCAGTTTGGGACAAGCCCGATGGCCCCTCCACTTT. Its protein product is CASSLGQARWPLHF.

This clonotype has at least ten counts. The V call is TRBV20-1, the J call TRBJ1-2, with a possible D match to TRBD1 (6 bases). V was pared by 6 bases and J by 5 bases, with 19 bases between. This CDR3 contains 14 residues. Germline loops: CDR1 DFQATT, CDR2 SNEGSKA (reference sequence). This chain's CDR3 is CSARRGGAGYGYTF. The DNA of the CDR3 is TGCAGTGCACGGCGCGGGGGCGCGGGTTATGGCTACACCTTC.

This clonotype was seen many times. The chain combines TRBV29-1 with TRBJ2-7, with 7 bases identical to TRBD1. Germline CDR1 reads SQVTM; CDR2 reads ANQGSEA. After removal of 3 bases from V and 3 bases from J, the junction contained 5 bases not matched to a gene. This CDR3 contains 13 residues. The CDR3 protein is CSVEGDRDYEQYF. The CDR3 DNA reads as TGCAGCGTTGAGGGTGACAGGGACTACGAGCAGTACTTC.

At least ten counts were recorded for this clonotype. The chain is built from TRBV29-1 and TRBJ2-7; tentative D call: TRBD2 (6 bases). This CDR3 has 12 amino acids. V was pared by 4 bases and J by 3 bases, with 10 bases between. Germline V CDR1 and CDR2: SQVTM, ANQGSEA. CDR3 bases: TGCAGCGTTGCGGGGGATAACTACGAGCAGTACTTC. Its protein is CSVAGDNYEQYF.

In this sample, this clonotype turned up many times. The chain employs TRBV6-1 and TRBJ1-5, with D possibly TRBD1 on 6 matching bases. The CDR3 sequence is 13 residues long. Germline V gene sequence: CDR1 MNHNS, CDR2 SASEGT. V lost 6 bases, J lost 8 bases, and 14 bases lay in between. CDR3 DNA: TGTGCCAGCAGCAAGAACAGGGTGGAGCCCCAGCATTTT. Protein: CASSKNRVEPQHF.

The gene calls are TRBV6-1 and TRBJ2-6; TRBD1 agrees at 10 bases. V gave up 6 bases and J gave up 4 bases; unmatched junction bases: 6. The CDR3 is 16 residues long. Germline lookup yields CDR1 MNHNS and CDR2 SASEGT. For the CDR3, the DNA is TGTGCCAGCAGGCTCGACAGGGGGCGAGGGGCCAACGTCCTGACTTTC. The encoded protein is CASRLDRGRGANVLTF.

The V and J genes are TRBV7-2 and TRBJ1-2; 9 bases map to TRBD1. Losses at the gene ends were 2 bases for V and 6 bases for J; bases not matched to a gene: 7. Germline V gene lookup returns CDR1 SGHTA and CDR2 FQGNSA. The CDR3 is 15 amino acids. The CDR3 spells CASSLSTGGGDGYTF. In DNA, the CDR3 is TGTGCCAGCAGCTTATCGACAGGGGGTGGGGATGGCTACACCTTC.

This clonotype has at least ten counts. The V gene is TRBV24-1, the J gene TRBJ1-2; D is unclear. Looked up from germline, CDR1 is KGHDR and CDR2 is SFDVKD. The germline V and J ends were trimmed by 9 bases and 8 bases, with 12 bases remaining between them. This CDR3 is 11 amino acids long. The CDR3 nucleotides are TGTGCCACCTCCGGGATCGCAGGCTACACCTTC. It is translated as CATSGIAGYTF.

This clonotype was observed a few times. V is TRBV6-1 and J is TRBJ1-5; TRBD1 might be the D (5 bases). Trimming stripped 10 bases from V and 0 bases from J, with 16 bases between. This CDR3 spans 15 amino acids. Germline V gene lookup returns CDR1 MNHNS and CDR2 SASEGT. This chain's CDR3 is CATSGHPDSNQPQHF. As DNA, the CDR3 is TGTGCCACCTCAGGACACCCAGATAGCAATCAGCCCCAGCATTTT.

This clonotype showed up many times. This rearrangement joins TRBV20-1 to TRBJ1-5; D gene unclear. The CDR3 has 14 residues. Trimming shortened V by 2 bases and J by 5 bases, and 13 bases separated the two germline ends. The germline gives CDR1 DFQATT, CDR2 SNEGSKA (reference sequence). Written as DNA, the CDR3 is TGCAGTGCTAGATTGGGGAGCCGAGATCAGCCCCAGCATTTT. It encodes CSARLGSRDQPQHF.

This clonotype was seen ten or more times. V usage is TRBV20-1 and J usage is TRBJ1-3, with 9 bases fitting TRBD1. The CDR3 contains 14 residues. Germline CDR1 and CDR2: DFQATT and SNEGSKA (reference sequence). The J segment lost 4 bases and the V segment lost 6 bases, leaving 7 bases of the junction unmatched. The DNA for the CDR3 is TGCAGTGCCGTACAGGGGGCGCGCGGAAACACCATATATTTT. It yields the protein CSAVQGARGNTIYF.

This clonotype was observed many times. The rearrangement uses TRBV19 and TRBJ2-7; no clear D gene. In germline, CDR1 is LNHDA, CDR2 SQIVND (reference sequence). The CDR3 runs 12 residues. Trimming cost V 5 bases and J 3 bases, with 8 bases left between them. The CDR3 coding sequence is TGTGCCAGTAGTGTGGACGGCTACGAGCAGTACTTC. It yields the protein CASSVDGYEQYF.

The table lists this clonotype with many counts. This chain uses TRBV9 with TRBJ1-5, with D possibly TRBD1 on 5 matching bases. CDR1 is SGDLS, CDR2 YYNGEE, per germline. The V gene lost 0 bases and the J gene lost 9 bases, with 13 bases spanning the gap. The CDR3 consists of 14 residues. The CDR3 DNA follows: TGTGCCAGCAGCGTAGAGGGAGGGACGTCGCCCCAGCATTTT. Translation gives CASSVEGGTSPQHF.

Many counts were recorded for this clonotype. The gene calls are TRBV20-1 and TRBJ2-2, with D perhaps matching TRBD2 (7 bases). CDR3 length: 14 residues. From germline, CDR1 is DFQATT and CDR2 SNEGSKA (reference sequence). The V end was cut by 5 bases, the J end by 7 bases, with 17 bases between. CDR3 sequence: CSAVLGGAIGELFF. The CDR3, as DNA: TGCAGTGCTGTGCTTGGGGGGGCCATCGGGGAGCTGTTTTTT.

DNA of the CDR3: TGTGCCAGCAGTTTCCCCCCCGGTGGAGGGAACACTGAAGCTTTCTTT. It is translated as CASSFPPGGGNTEAFF. The V and J genes are TRBV28 and TRBJ1-1, with D unresolved. The germline gives CDR1 MDHEN, CDR2 SYDVKM. V was pared by 3 bases and J by 1 base, with 15 bases between. This CDR3 has 16 amino acids.

This clonotype was observed many times. The V gene is TRBV7-8, the J gene TRBJ2-7, with D hard to call. Trimming shortened V by 5 bases and J by 2 bases, and 10 bases separated the two germline ends. CDR1 is SGHVS and CDR2 is FQNEAQ in the germline V gene. The CDR3 extends over 13 amino acids. CDR3 region: CASSTWTTYEQYF. In DNA form, the CDR3 reads TGTGCCAGCAGCACATGGACGACCTACGAGCAGTACTTC.

This clonotype was seen only a few times. CDR3 sequence reads: CSASLRRPMFGYTF. The CDR3 bases are TGCAGTGCTAGTCTTCGGCGGCCGATGTTTGGCTACACCTTC. The chain carries TRBV20-1 and TRBJ1-2, with D unresolved. CDR1 is DFQATT and CDR2 is SNEGSKA in the germline V gene (reference sequence). The V end lost 3 bases, the J end lost 7 bases, and 18 bases lay between the germline ends. The CDR3 runs to 14 residues.

This clonotype has at least ten counts. This chain connects TRBV4-1 to TRBJ2-5; 7 bases fit TRBD1. V was pared by 6 bases and J by 1 base, with 5 bases of the junction left unmatched. This CDR3 comprises 14 residues. Germline V gene lookup returns CDR1 MGHRA and CDR2 YSYEKL. CDR3 region: CASRAGGSQETQYF. CDR3 DNA: TGCGCCAGCAGGGCAGGGGGTTCCCAAGAGACCCAGTACTTC.

This chain links TRBV7-9 with TRBJ1-1; no reliable D call. The CDR3 contains 14 residues. CDR1 is SEHNR, CDR2 FQNEAQ, per germline (reference sequence). V was cut by 4 bases and J by 1 base, with 10 bases left in between. The DNA of the CDR3 is TGTGCCAGCAGCTCATCGGCCCAGAACACTGAAGCTTTCTTT. This sequence encodes CASSSSAQNTEAFF.

This clonotype was observed a few times. This sequence joins TRBV6-1 and TRBJ2-7, with D hard to call. V lost 6 bases to trimming and J lost 3 bases, with 9 bases between them. Germline V gene data show CDR1 as MNHNS and CDR2 as SASEGT. The CDR3 spans 12 residues. Here the CDR3 DNA reads TGTGCCAGCAGAGTGGGATTCTACGAGCAGTACTTC. It yields the protein CASRVGFYEQYF.

This clonotype was observed many times. The chain carries TRBV7-2 and TRBJ2-5; the D gene is possibly TRBD1 (5 bases). Germline CDR1 reads SGHTA; CDR2 reads FQGNSA. The CDR3 sequence is 13 residues long. Trimming removed 5 bases at V and 4 bases at J, with 11 bases between. Here the CDR3 DNA reads TGTGCCAGCAGCCGGCCTAGGGGAGAGACCCAGTACTTC. The encoded protein is CASSRPRGETQYF.

This rearrangement joins TRBV12-3 or TRBV12-4 to TRBJ1-2; D may be TRBD1 (6 bases). The CDR3 extends over 13 amino acids. Deletions cut 1 base from V and 8 bases from J, with 11 bases between. In DNA, the CDR3 is TGTGCCAGCAGTTTAGTACAGGGTGGAGGCTACACCTTC. It codes for CASSLVQGGGYTF.

As for this clonotype: A read error is possible here, since a much larger clone lies one base away. J is TRBJ2-2 and V is TRBV10-1, with TRBD1 as a possible D gene (6 bases). The germline CDR1 and CDR2 sequences are WNHNN and SYGVQD (reference sequence). This CDR3 region has 17 residues. The CDR3 loop is CVSSGKAGTTNTGELFF. CDR3 coding DNA: TGCGTCAGCAGTGGCAAGGCCGGGACAACGAACACCGGGGAGCTGTTTTTT.

This clonotype was recorded many times. The V gene is TRBV6-2 or TRBV6-3, the J gene TRBJ2-2, with a tentative D call TRBD1 (6 bases). The V gene's germline CDR1 is MNHEY and CDR2 SVGEGT. Trimming took 0 bases from V and 6 from J, leaving 17 bases between them. The CDR3 has 17 amino acids. The CDR3 here is CASSYSGHGLFSGELFF. In DNA, the CDR3 is TGTGCCAGCAGTTACTCGGGACACGGCCTTTTTTCCGGGGAGCTGTTTTTT.

This clonotype was observed a few times. The junction and the germline gene differ at one end; a read error may be behind it. The chain employs TRBV2 and TRBJ2-2, with D perhaps TRBD2 (5 bases). CDR1 SNHLY and CDR2 FYNNEI come from the germline V gene. CDR3 length: 14 amino acids. The CDR3 nucleotides are TGTGCCAGCGGGCGAGAATCGAACACCGGGGAGTTGTTTTTT. This gives the protein CASGRESNTGELFF.

This clonotype appeared a single time. The V and J genes are TRBV12-3 or TRBV12-4 and TRBJ2-7; D tentatively reads TRBD1 or TRBD2 (5 bases each). V gave up 2 bases and J gave up 2 bases, with 10 bases separating them. This CDR3 comprises 14 residues. CDR3 in DNA: TGTGCCAGCAGTTTATGGGACCGCGCCTACGAGCAGTACTTC. Its protein is CASSLWDRAYEQYF.